This is a list of T cell receptor beta chains from one sample in a study of lymphopenia after photon versus proton radiotherapy. The assay was immunoSEQ multiplex PCR, and TCRdb's table has in-frame clones only and misses some. The profile covers approximately 170,000 clones, with 80% to 90% appearing a single time and approximately 4.8% taken by the ten largest. Source: peripheral blood, taken from a patient treated with photon-based radiotherapy. The receptor source for this set is a man between 45 and 60 years old with gastric cancer. Each CDR3 is given with its conserved first and last residue.

>TRBV7-9
CASSLGQGNTEAFF
>TRBV7-2
CASSLTSGSVYEQYF
>TRBV16
CASSLQSLNTEAFF
>TRBV2
CASTGRDSYEQYF
>TRBV6-6
CASSYSTNQPQHF
>TRBV6-1
CASIRYGSTDTQYF
>TRBV5-1
CASSLTTGEPQYGYTF
>TRBV27
CASSPASGTGIYNEQFF
>TRBV30
CAWSVFGKGDGYTF
>TRBV28
CASSPDRGPTGEQYF
>TRBV12-5
CATATGNEQFF
>TRBV9
CASSVREGSRPQETQYF
>TRBV5-1
CASSLRSGRDYEQYF
>TRBV18
CASSWTRGRNEQFF
>TRBV6-6
CARPVSGTYEQYF
>TRBV28
CASRRPGQPGNYGYTF
>TRBV19
CASSTGQNSNQPQHF
>TRBV5-1
CASSLVGAQYF
>TRBV18
CASSPTGNNYEQYF
>TRBV6-5
CASSYSARGLTEAFF
>TRBV27
CASRRTGGTDTQYF
>TRBV27
CASSLQGSGQPQHF
>TRBV10-3
CAMGPRINEQFF
>TRBV5-1
CASSSGQGPETQYF
>TRBV28
CASQTGGNQPQHF
>TRBV5-1
CASRQVPANEKLFF
>TRBV7-9
CASRSTGGEQYF
>TRBV5-4
CASRRGPNTEAFF
>TRBV4-1
CASSQEGQGNIQYF
>TRBV19
CASSILADYYEQYF
>TRBV7-6
CASSLGDSGTTGELFF
>TRBV6-1
CASRMASVSYEQYF
>TRBV5-5
CASRFGTLNTEAFF
>TRBV18
CASSLPGTGVYGYTF
>TRBV18
CASSPDVGNTIYF
>TRBV6-5
CASSGGRANEKLFF
>TRBV7-8
CASSLSRETQYF
>TRBV7-9
CASSRQGGTEAFF
>TRBV5-1
CASSWRDSYGYTF
>TRBV29-1
CSVGWAGSREQYF
>TRBV4-3
CASSQDPGGDGYTF
>TRBV7-3
CASSLTGGLNEKLFF
>TRBV29-1
CSVVLNTEAFF
>TRBV18
CASSPSGGPTYEQYF
>TRBV15
CATSTRTSGSYEQFF
>TRBV11-2
CASSPIRGYYEQYF
>TRBV18
CASSPGTSGSNEQFF
>TRBV6-6
CASSPGQDTDGYTF